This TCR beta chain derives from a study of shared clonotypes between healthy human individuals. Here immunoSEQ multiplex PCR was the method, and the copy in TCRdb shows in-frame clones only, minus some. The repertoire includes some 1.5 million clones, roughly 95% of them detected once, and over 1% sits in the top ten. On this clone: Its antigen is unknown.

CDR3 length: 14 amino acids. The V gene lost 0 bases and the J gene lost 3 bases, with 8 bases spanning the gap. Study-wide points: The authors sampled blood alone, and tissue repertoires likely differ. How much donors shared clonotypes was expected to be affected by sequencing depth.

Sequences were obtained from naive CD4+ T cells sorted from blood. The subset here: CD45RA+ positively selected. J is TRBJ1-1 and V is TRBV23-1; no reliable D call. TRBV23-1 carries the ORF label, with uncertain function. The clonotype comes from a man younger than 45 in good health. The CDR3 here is CASSQSVGYTEAFF. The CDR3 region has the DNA TGCGCCAGCAGTCAATCGGTTGGGTACACTGAAGCTTTCTTT.